These T cell receptor beta chains were read from a single sample in a study of shared clonotypes between healthy human individuals. TCRdb's table, derived via immunoSEQ multiplex PCR, lists solely in-frame clones and lacks some. The sample records hundreds of thousands of clones, around 67% being singletons. The sample comprised memory CD4+ T cells sorted from blood. Receptors originate from a woman aged 25 to 39 in good health. Both conserved end residues are part of each CDR3. The order of the fields is J gene, clone size, D gene, V gene, CDR3 DNA, CDR3 protein. D genes are given only for firm matches. Rows give clone size only sometimes, using once, few, many, or a class for an expanded clone.

j_call: TRBJ2-7; clone_size: -; d_call: -; v_call: TRBV7-2; cdr3_nt: TGTGCCAGCAGCCCTTATCAGGGCTCCTACGAGCAGTACTTC; cdr3_aa: CASSPYQGSYEQYF
j_call: TRBJ1-1; clone_size: many; d_call: -; v_call: TRBV27; cdr3_nt: TGTGCCAGCACCTCATATGGGTACACTGAAGCTTTCTTT; cdr3_aa: CASTSYGYTEAFF
j_call: TRBJ2-3; clone_size: few; d_call: TRBD2; v_call: TRBV28; cdr3_nt: TGTGCCAGCAGTTCGCTAGCGGGGAGAAGCACAGATACGCAGTATTTT; cdr3_aa: CASSSLAGRSTDTQYF
j_call: TRBJ2-1; clone_size: -; d_call: TRBD2; v_call: TRBV7-2; cdr3_nt: TGTGCCAGCAGCCCCTGGCTAGCGGGAAACGAGCAGTTCTTC; cdr3_aa: CASSPWLAGNEQFF
j_call: TRBJ2-1; clone_size: -; d_call: -; v_call: TRBV10-3; cdr3_nt: TGTGCCATCAGTGAGTCTCGTGCTTGGCTCGATGAGCAGTTCTTC; cdr3_aa: CAISESRAWLDEQFF
j_call: TRBJ2-1; clone_size: few; d_call: -; v_call: TRBV27; cdr3_nt: TGTGCCAGCAGGTTGGGGCCAGGGTCCTACAATGAGCAGTTCTTC; cdr3_aa: CASRLGPGSYNEQFF
j_call: TRBJ2-3; clone_size: -; d_call: TRBD2; v_call: TRBV5-4; cdr3_nt: TGTGCCAGCAGCTTTAGGCTAGCGGGACACACAGATACGCAGTATTTT; cdr3_aa: CASSFRLAGHTDTQYF
j_call: TRBJ2-7; clone_size: many; d_call: TRBD2; v_call: TRBV23-1; cdr3_nt: TGCGCCAGCAGTAAAAAGGGAGGTCTAGCGGGGGGTGACGAGCAGTACTTC; cdr3_aa: CASSKKGGLAGGDEQYF
j_call: TRBJ1-1; clone_size: -; d_call: TRBD1; v_call: TRBV2; cdr3_nt: TGTGCCGGACAGGGTCGGGGCACTGAAGCTTTCTTT; cdr3_aa: CAGQGRGTEAFF
j_call: TRBJ1-3; clone_size: -; d_call: -; v_call: TRBV29-1; cdr3_nt: TGCAGCGTTGGCCAGACTGGAAACACCATATATTTT; cdr3_aa: CSVGQTGNTIYF
j_call: TRBJ1-1; clone_size: -; d_call: -; v_call: TRBV5-1; cdr3_nt: TGCGCCAGCAGCCCCCGGGGGCACACTGAAGCTTTCTTT; cdr3_aa: CASSPRGHTEAFF
j_call: TRBJ1-3; clone_size: -; d_call: -; v_call: TRBV5-4; cdr3_nt: TGTGCCAGCAGCTCGGGCCCGTGGAATTATGGAAACACCATATATTTT; cdr3_aa: CASSSGPWNYGNTIYF
j_call: TRBJ2-7; clone_size: -; d_call: -; v_call: TRBV7-2; cdr3_nt: TGTGCCAGCAGCTTTCAGGCGGGTGACTACGAGCAGTACTTC; cdr3_aa: CASSFQAGDYEQYF
j_call: TRBJ1-2; clone_size: -; d_call: -; v_call: TRBV11-2; cdr3_nt: TGTGCCAGCAGCTCTCTTATGGTCCGAGACGGGGATCGAGGCTACACCTTC; cdr3_aa: CASSSLMVRDGDRGYTF
j_call: TRBJ2-1; clone_size: -; d_call: TRBD2; v_call: TRBV29-1; cdr3_nt: TGCAGCGTTTCGGTGGGCGGGAGGATCTACAATGAGCAGTTCTTC; cdr3_aa: CSVSVGGRIYNEQFF
j_call: TRBJ2-3; clone_size: -; d_call: -; v_call: TRBV20-1; cdr3_nt: TGCAGTGCTAGGCCAGATACGCAGTATTTT; cdr3_aa: CSARPDTQYF
j_call: TRBJ2-5; clone_size: -; d_call: TRBD2; v_call: TRBV19; cdr3_nt: TGTGCCAGTAGTATAGGACTAGCGGGAGTGGAGACCCAGTACTTC; cdr3_aa: CASSIGLAGVETQYF
j_call: TRBJ2-5; clone_size: many; d_call: -; v_call: TRBV18; cdr3_nt: TGTGCCAGCTCACCAGTGCGGGACAGTCAAGAGACCCAGTACTTC; cdr3_aa: CASSPVRDSQETQYF
j_call: TRBJ2-1; clone_size: -; d_call: TRBD2; v_call: TRBV15; cdr3_nt: TGTGCCACCAGCAGAGGAGTGAGCGGGGGCAATGAGCAGTTCTTC; cdr3_aa: CATSRGVSGGNEQFF
j_call: TRBJ1-1; clone_size: once; d_call: -; v_call: TRBV28; cdr3_nt: TGTGCCAGCAGTCCTACATCGGGGAGGCCAAACACTGAAGCTTTCTTT; cdr3_aa: CASSPTSGRPNTEAFF
j_call: TRBJ1-2; clone_size: once; d_call: TRBD1; v_call: TRBV6-1; cdr3_nt: TGTGCCAGCAGTGAGCCCCCCAGGGGGCGCCTACATGGCTACACCTTC; cdr3_aa: CASSEPPRGRLHGYTF
j_call: TRBJ2-1; clone_size: -; d_call: -; v_call: TRBV5-4; cdr3_nt: TGTGCCAGCAGCTTGATTGGCAGGGAGCAGTTCTTC; cdr3_aa: CASSLIGREQFF
j_call: TRBJ2-7; clone_size: few; d_call: -; v_call: TRBV11-2; cdr3_nt: TGTGCCAGCAGCTTAGAAGTGGGCTCCTACGAGCAGTACTTC; cdr3_aa: CASSLEVGSYEQYF
j_call: TRBJ2-3; clone_size: few; d_call: TRBD2; v_call: TRBV7-8; cdr3_nt: TGTGCCATAGGACTAGCGGGAATCACAGATACGCAGTATTTT; cdr3_aa: CAIGLAGITDTQYF